This T cell receptor (beta chain) was obtained from a study of T cell clonality in common variable immunodeficiency. Whole-study results and caveats: What drives increased CVID clonality needs T cell subpopulation sequencing. Fewer deletions and N-nucleotide insertions were reportedly seen in common variable immunodeficiency TCR beta sequences.

This clone was seen a few times. Its specificity is unknown. The read ends 3 residues shy of where the CDR3 ends; the end is completed using the germline J gene. TCRdb's copy holds only in-frame clones and misses some; the assay was immunoSEQ multiplex PCR. The sample holds tens of thousands of clones, and no clone turns up only once. Germline CDR1 and CDR2: SGHTA and FQGNSA. The CDR3 length is 16 residues. V usage is TRBV7-2 and J usage is TRBJ1-1; D unresolved. This TCR derives from a person aged 18 to 75 in good health. Material: peripheral blood mononuclear cells. The sequenced part of the CDR3 DNA is TGTGCCAGCAGCTTAGCGAGCGGGCGTTCCTACAATGAG. This codes for CASSLASGRSYNE. The whole CDR3 sequence is CASSLASGRSYNEAFF.